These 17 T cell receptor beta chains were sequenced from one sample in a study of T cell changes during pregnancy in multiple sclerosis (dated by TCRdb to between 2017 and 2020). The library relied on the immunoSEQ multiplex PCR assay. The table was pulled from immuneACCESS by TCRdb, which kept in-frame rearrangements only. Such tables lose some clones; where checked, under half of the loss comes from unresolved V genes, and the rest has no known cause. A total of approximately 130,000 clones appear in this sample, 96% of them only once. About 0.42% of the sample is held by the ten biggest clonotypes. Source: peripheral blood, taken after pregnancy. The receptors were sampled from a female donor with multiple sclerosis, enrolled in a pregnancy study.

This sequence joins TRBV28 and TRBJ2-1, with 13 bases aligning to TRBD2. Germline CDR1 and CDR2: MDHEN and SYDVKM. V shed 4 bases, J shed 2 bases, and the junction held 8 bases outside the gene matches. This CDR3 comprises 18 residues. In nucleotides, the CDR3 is TGTGCCAGCAGTTCCTTGGGACTAGCGGGGATAGCCTACAATGAGCAGTTCTTC. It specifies CASSSLGLAGIAYNEQFF.

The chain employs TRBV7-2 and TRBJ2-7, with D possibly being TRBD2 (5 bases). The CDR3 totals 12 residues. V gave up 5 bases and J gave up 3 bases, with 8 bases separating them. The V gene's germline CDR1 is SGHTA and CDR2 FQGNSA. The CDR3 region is CASSLTSYEQYF. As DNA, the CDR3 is TGTGCCAGCAGCCTCACTAGCTACGAGCAGTACTTC. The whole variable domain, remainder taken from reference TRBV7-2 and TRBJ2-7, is GAGVSQSPSNKVTEKGKDVELRCDPISGHTALYWYRQSLGQGLEFLIYFQGNSAPDKSGLPSDRFSAERTGGSVSTLTIQRTQQEDSAVYLCASSLTSYEQYFGPGTRLTVT.

The CDR3 nucleotides read TGTGCCAGCAGCGCCACTCTTAGCGGGAGAAAGAGGAACACCGGGGAGCTGTTTTTT. Encoded protein: CASSATLSGRKRNTGELFF. This chain connects TRBV9 to TRBJ2-2; 9 bases are shared with TRBD2. CDR1 and CDR2 (germline): SGDLS, YYNGEE. The CDR3 sequence is 19 residues long. Trimming took 3 bases from V and 1 from J; bases not matched to a gene: 13. Based on the CDR3 plus reference TRBV9 and TRBJ2-2, the full variable domain is DSGVTQTPKHLITATGQRVTLRCSPRSGDLSVYWYQQSLDQGLQFLIQYYNGEERAKGNILERFSAQQFPDLHSELNLSSLELGDSALYFCASSATLSGRKRNTGELFFGEGSRLTVL.

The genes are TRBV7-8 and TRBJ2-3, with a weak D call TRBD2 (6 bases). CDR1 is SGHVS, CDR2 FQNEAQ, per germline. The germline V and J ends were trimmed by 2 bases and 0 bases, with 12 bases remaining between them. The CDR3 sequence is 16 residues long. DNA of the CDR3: TGTGCCAGCAGCTTATTTCTAGCGCCTAGCACAGATACGCAGTATTTT. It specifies CASSLFLAPSTDTQYF.

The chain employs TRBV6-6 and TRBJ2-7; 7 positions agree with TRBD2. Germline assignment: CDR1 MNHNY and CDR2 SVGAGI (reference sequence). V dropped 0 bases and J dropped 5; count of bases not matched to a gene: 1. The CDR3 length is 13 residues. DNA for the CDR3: TGTGCCAGCAGTTACTCGACTAGCAACGAGCAGTACTTC. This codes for CASSYSTSNEQYF.

The CDR3 nucleotides read TGTGCCAGCAGCTTAGGGCTAGCGGGAGTCTTCAATGAGCAGTTCTTC. It translates to CASSLGLAGVFNEQFF. The chain combines TRBV7-2 with TRBJ2-1; 10 nucleotides agree with TRBD2. In germline, CDR1 is SGHTA, CDR2 FQGNSA. After removal of 1 base from V and 6 bases from J, the junction contained 6 bases not matched to a gene. This CDR3 contains 16 residues.

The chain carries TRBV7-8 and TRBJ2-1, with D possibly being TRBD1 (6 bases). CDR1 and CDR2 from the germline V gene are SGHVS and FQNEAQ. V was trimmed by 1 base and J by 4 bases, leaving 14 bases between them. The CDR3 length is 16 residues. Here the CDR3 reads CASSLEVGTSYNEQFF. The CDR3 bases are TGTGCCAGCAGCTTAGAGGTGGGGACATCATACAATGAGCAGTTCTTC. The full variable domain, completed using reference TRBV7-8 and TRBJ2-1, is GAGVSQSPRYKVAKRGQDVALRCDPISGHVSLFWYQQALGQGPEFLTYFQNEAQLDKSGLPSDRFFAERPEGSVSTLKIQRTQQEDSAVYLCASSLEVGTSYNEQFFGPGTRLTVL.

CDR3 in DNA: TGTGCCAGCAGTGGTCTGAGTAAGCAGTTCTTC. Its protein product is CASSGLSKQFF. The chain employs TRBV2 and TRBJ2-1; D gene ambiguous. Germline V gene lookup returns CDR1 SNHLY and CDR2 FYNNEI. The CDR3 sequence is 11 residues long. Trimming took 4 bases from V and 11 from J, leaving 9 bases between them.

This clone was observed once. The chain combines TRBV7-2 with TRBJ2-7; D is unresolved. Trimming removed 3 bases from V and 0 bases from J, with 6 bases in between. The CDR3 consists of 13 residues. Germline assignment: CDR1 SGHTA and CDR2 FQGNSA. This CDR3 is CASSFSSSYEQYF. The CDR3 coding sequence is TGTGCCAGCAGCTTCTCTAGCTCCTACGAGCAGTACTTC.

CDR3 region: CASSSGWASGQPQHF. CDR3 nucleotide sequence: TGTGCCAGCAGCTCGGGGTGGGCCTCGGGACAGCCCCAGCATTTT. The chain has TRBV6-5 and TRBJ1-5; D is undetermined. CDR3 length: 15 amino acids. V was cut by 6 bases and J by 7 bases, with 19 bases left in between. Germline CDR1 is MNHEY and CDR2 is SVGAGI.

The DNA of the CDR3 is TGTGCCAGTAGTACCTCCCGTAGCGCGCGGGAGCGGACAGATACGCAGTATTTT. It specifies CASSTSRSARERTDTQYF. The V and J genes are TRBV19 and TRBJ2-3, with 7 bases matching TRBD2. There are 18 residues in the CDR3. The trim removed 4 bases at V and 3 bases at J, leaving 16 bases unmatched. From germline, CDR1 is LNHDA and CDR2 SQIVND (reference sequence). The full variable domain, its missing parts supplied by reference TRBV19 and TRBJ2-3, is DGGITQSPKYLFRKEGQNVTLSCEQNLNHDAMYWYRQDPGQGLRLIYYSQIVNDFQKGDIAEGYSVSREKKESFPLTVTSAQKNPTAFYLCASSTSRSARERTDTQYFGPGTRLTVL.

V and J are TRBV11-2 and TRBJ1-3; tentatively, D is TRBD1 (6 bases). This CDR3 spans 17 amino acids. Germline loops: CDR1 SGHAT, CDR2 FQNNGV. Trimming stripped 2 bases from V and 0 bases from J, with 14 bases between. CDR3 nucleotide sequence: TGTGCCAGCAGCTTATTCCCCGGACAGCACTCTGGAAACACCATATATTTT. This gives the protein CASSLFPGQHSGNTIYF.

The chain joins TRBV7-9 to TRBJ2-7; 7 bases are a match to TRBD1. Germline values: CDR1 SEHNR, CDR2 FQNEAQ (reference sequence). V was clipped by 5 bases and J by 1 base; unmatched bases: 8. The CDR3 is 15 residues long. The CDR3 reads CASSPQGGASYEQYF. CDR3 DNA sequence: TGTGCCAGCAGCCCACAAGGGGGCGCATCCTACGAGCAGTACTTC.

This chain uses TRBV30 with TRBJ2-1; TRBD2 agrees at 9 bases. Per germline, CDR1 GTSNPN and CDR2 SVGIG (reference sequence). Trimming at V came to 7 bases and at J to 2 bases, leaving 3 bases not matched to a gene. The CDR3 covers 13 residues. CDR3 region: CALTSGTYNEQFF. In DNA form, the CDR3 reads TGTGCCTTGACTAGCGGTACCTACAATGAGCAGTTCTTC.

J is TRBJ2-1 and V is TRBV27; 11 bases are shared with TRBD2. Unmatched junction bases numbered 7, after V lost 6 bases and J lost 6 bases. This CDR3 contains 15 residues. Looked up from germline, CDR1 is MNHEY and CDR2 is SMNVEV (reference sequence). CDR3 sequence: CASRVAGGPLNEQFF. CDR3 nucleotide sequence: TGTGCCAGCAGGGTAGCGGGAGGGCCTCTCAATGAGCAGTTCTTC.

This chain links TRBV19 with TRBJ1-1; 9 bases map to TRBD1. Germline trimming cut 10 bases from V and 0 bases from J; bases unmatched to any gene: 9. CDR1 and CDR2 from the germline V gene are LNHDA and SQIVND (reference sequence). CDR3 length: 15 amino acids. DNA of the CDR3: TGTGCCACTTGCTTAACAGGGGGCATGAACACTGAAGCTTTCTTT. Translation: CATCLTGGMNTEAFF.

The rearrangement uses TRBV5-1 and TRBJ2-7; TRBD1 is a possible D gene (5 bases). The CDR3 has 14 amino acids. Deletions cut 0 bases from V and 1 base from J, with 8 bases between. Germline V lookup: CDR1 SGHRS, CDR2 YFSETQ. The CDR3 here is CASSLVGASYEQYF. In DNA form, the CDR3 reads TGCGCCAGCAGCTTGGTTGGGGCTTCCTACGAGCAGTACTTC.